This TCR beta chain was obtained from a study of cytomegalovirus exposure and HLA in healthy donors. Germline-derived CDR1 and CDR2 are SQVTM and ANQGSEA. Trimming left V 6 bases short and J 8 bases short, with 13 bases between. The CDR3 is 11 amino acids. Each donor's status was that of a healthy bone marrow donor. As to this clone: Antigen specificity is unknown.

The PCR had 60 Vbeta and 13 Jbeta primers. The protocol was immunoSEQ multiplex PCR, while the TCRdb copy is restricted to in-frame clones and leaves out a portion. The data hold 120,000 or so clones, with roughly 70% observed a single time. Whole-study results and caveats: Presence/absence comparisons presumed near-even sequencing depth among donors. Upon later analysis, TCR association rates were observed to vary by HLA locus, being highest for DRB1 and lowest for HLA-C.

The clonotype was recovered from a woman in her 40s in good health and CMV-seropositive. V usage is TRBV29-1 and J usage is TRBJ1-1; the D is unclear. The sequencing sample was made of PBMCs. CDR3 sequence (DNA): TGCAGCGTCACCTCTGGAGGAGAAGCTTTCTTT. This sequence encodes CSVTSGGEAFF.